A selection of T cell receptor beta chains follows, all from one sample in a study of PD-L1 blockade in urothelial cancer. Measured with immunoSEQ multiplex PCR; TCRdb has only the in-frame clones, and not every one. The sample lists about 130,000 clones; less than 85% were seen once. The sequences come from PBMCs, collected around atezolizumab (anti-PD-L1) treatment. These receptor sequences come from a man aged 45 to 65 with urothelial cancer. Each CDR3 is given with its conserved first and last residue.

V gene,CDR3 protein
TRBV30,CAWSVRGGYTF
TRBV7-2,CASSTHYLNSYNEQFF
TRBV6-1,CASSEIRGSSEAFF
TRBV5-1,CASSGDRAGETQYF
TRBV9,CASSVGAGGTDTQYF
TRBV5-6,CASSSGYRTEAFF
TRBV6-5,CASSYKDRGNSPLHF
TRBV2,CARRDSGANVLTF
TRBV27,CASSRRDGNTEAFF
TRBV6-5,CASSPRWDRAYEQYF
TRBV5-1,CASSLTGGTSTGELFF
TRBV25-1,CASSVAGSYNEQFF
TRBV28,CASSPPLLGLGYTF
TRBV6-1,CASSGQYTEAFF
TRBV19,CASINPGERYEQFF
TRBV27,CASSLSREGFNYGYTF
TRBV9,CASSVPPDRHAEGGSKNIQYF
TRBV4-2,CASSQERGQATGNEQFF
TRBV7-9,CASSLALQGGEKLFF
TRBV28,CASIDPRGRGVNEQFF
TRBV18,CASSPTTSGEKYGYTF
TRBV10-3,CATSSGRGGETQYF
TRBV6-5,CASSYSDSEKLFF
TRBV7-9,CAYRVAGANVLTF
TRBV27,CASSFLPWAEYGYTF
TRBV30,CAWSPGTGGDEQYF
TRBV23-1,CASSHPNLRAIAKNIQYF
TRBV18,CASSYRGPGWDNQPQHF
TRBV19,CASSLPYSGANVLTF
TRBV21-1,CASSPSGLTTSSYNEQFF
TRBV28,CASSSTGEVYGYTF
TRBV6-1,CASSESGVGHNQPQHF
TRBV6-5,CARGGQPYNEQFF
TRBV25-1,CASSELRRGYDEQYF
TRBV28,CASTQTGEPTDTQYF
TRBV7-8,CASSTGRRASYEQYF
TRBV7-9,CASSLARTSSYNEQFF
TRBV28,CASSLSSGGQETQYF
TRBV7-9,CASSPTRQGTSPLHF
TRBV11-2,CASSLDKGGLTNEKLFF
TRBV30,CAWRSGQGAVGPTDTQYF
TRBV7-3,CASSLAGSSADTQYF
TRBV7-3,CASSLLPPGSGKTDTQYF
TRBV5-6,CASSFLGRNEQFF
TRBV4-1,CASSGRQDRESGNTIYF
TRBV9,CASSVEGGRADTQYF
TRBV6-4,CASSDSRSSGDEQFF
TRBV10-3,CAISESGGTEAFF
TRBV7-2,CASSSAFSGIATQYF
TRBV5-1,CASSPAKTQKTNEQYF
TRBV18,CASSPVSQQETQYF
TRBV7-9,CASSLVSGNYGYTF
TRBV6-5,CASSYAGSYEQYF
TRBV5-4,CASSSQGQGSNQPQHF